This TCR beta chain was captured by sequencing in a study of metastatic and nonmetastatic thyroid tumors. In the study overall: Repertoires of blood and of tissue (tumor or nodule) from malignant and benign thyroid patients were compared. General study results and limits: As reported, TCR beta diversity in blood and tumor was significantly higher in malignant thyroid tumors than in benign nodules.

Germline CDR1 is DFQATT and CDR2 is SNEGSKA (reference sequence). The V segment lost 7 bases and the J segment 2 bases; nucleotides outside the gene matches: 18. CDR3 length: 17 residues. For this clone: Its specificity is not known.

There were no patients who had received any treatment before thyroid surgery. Original processing notes: A classifier for distant metastasis in papillary thyroid cancer was constructed using CDR3 differences observed across clinicopathological groups. MiXCR was used by TCRdb to re-call the PCR reads. TCRdb assigned the V and J calls; the authors' analysis was not used. The table has about 16,000 clones, 20% to 25% seen once; the top ten hold 10% to 15%. The V gene is TRBV20-1, the J gene TRBJ2-3, with 7 positions matching TRBD2. This receptor was taken from a male donor with papillary thyroid cancer or a benign thyroid nodule (not recorded which). Some clones in this sample may be carry-over from other donors' samples. Sequences were obtained from tumor tissue. CDR3 residues: CSGGGSGRSSFTDTQYF. CDR3 coding DNA: TGCAGTGGGGGGGGTAGCGGGCGGTCCTCCTTCACAGATACGCAGTATTTT.